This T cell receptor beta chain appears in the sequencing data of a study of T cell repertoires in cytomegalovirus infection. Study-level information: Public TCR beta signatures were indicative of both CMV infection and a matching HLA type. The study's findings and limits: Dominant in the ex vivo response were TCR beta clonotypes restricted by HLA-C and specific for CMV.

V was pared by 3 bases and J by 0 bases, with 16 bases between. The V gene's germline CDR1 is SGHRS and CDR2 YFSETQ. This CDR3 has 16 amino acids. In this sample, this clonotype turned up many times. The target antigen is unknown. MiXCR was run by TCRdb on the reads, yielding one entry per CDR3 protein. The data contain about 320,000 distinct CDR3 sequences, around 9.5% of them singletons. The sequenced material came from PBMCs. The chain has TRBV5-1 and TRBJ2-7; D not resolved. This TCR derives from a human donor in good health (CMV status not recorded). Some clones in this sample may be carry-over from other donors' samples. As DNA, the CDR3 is TGCGCCAGCAGCTCACGAACACGGACGAGCTCCTACGAGCAGTACTTC. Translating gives CASSSRTRTSSYEQYF.